This TCR beta chain was recorded in a study of OX40 agonist ivuxolimab in advanced cancers. Overall study: A mean age of about 56 years, range 23 to 79, was recorded, and 80% to 90% were male.

Assay used: immunoSEQ multiplex PCR; TCRdb lists only in-frame clones, some missing. The table has under 140,000 clones, over 85% seen once; the top ten hold 0.25% to 0.3%. Germline loops: CDR1 SGHKS, CDR2 YYEKEE (reference sequence). The V end was cut by 2 bases, the J end by 3 bases, with 15 bases between. CDR3 length: 15 amino acids. Sequencing used CD4+ or CD8+ T cells sorted from blood, obtained in a trial of the OX40 agonist ivuxolimab. The clonotype originates from an adult with an advanced solid tumor such as melanoma, head and neck, liver or kidney cancer. This chain uses TRBV5-5 with TRBJ2-7; tentative D call: TRBD1 (6 bases). The CDR3 DNA reads as TGTGCCAGCAGCTTAGACCTGACAGGAATCTACGAGCAGTACTTC. This sequence encodes CASSLDLTGIYEQYF.